What follows are 9 T cell receptor beta chains derived from one specimen sequenced in a study of cytomegalovirus exposure and HLA in healthy donors. Researchers ran the PCR with 60 Vbeta and 13 Jbeta primers. The assay was immunoSEQ multiplex PCR, and TCRdb's table has in-frame clones only and misses some. Its table lists about 120,000 clones. Sequencing input: PBMCs. These receptors were obtained from a man younger than 35 in good health and CMV-seronegative.

J is TRBJ2-1 and V is TRBV6-1; D may be TRBD2 (5 bases). V gave up 3 bases and J gave up 9 bases, with 12 bases separating them. Germline values: CDR1 MNHNS, CDR2 SASEGT. The CDR3 has 13 amino acids. The CDR3 bases are TGTGCCAGCAGTGAGCGGAGAGAGGGTGAGCAGTTCTTC. This gives the protein CASSERREGEQFF.

V is TRBV18 and J is TRBJ1-6; TRBD1 aligns across 7 bases. The J segment lost 6 bases and the V segment lost 3 bases, leaving 2 bases of the junction unmatched. The CDR3 consists of 14 residues. Germline V lookup: CDR1 KGHSH, CDR2 LQKENI. The DNA of the CDR3 is TGTGCCAGCTCACCGGGACAGAGTAATTCACCCCTCCACTTT. The encoded protein is CASSPGQSNSPLHF.

This chain uses TRBV19 with TRBJ2-4; 10 nucleotides agree with TRBD2. The germline V gene encodes CDR1 LNHDA and CDR2 SQIVND (reference sequence). There are 17 residues in the CDR3. V was pared by 7 bases and J by 0 bases, with 9 bases of the junction left unmatched. The CDR3 region has the DNA TGTGCCAGTACCCCAAAACTAGCGGGGTTAGCCAAAAACATTCAGTACTTC. Residues: CASTPKLAGLAKNIQYF.

The chain is built from TRBV7-2 and TRBJ1-4, with D possibly being TRBD1 (5 bases). Trimming removed 5 bases at V and 0 bases at J, with 13 bases between. This CDR3 region has 16 residues. The germline V gene encodes CDR1 SGHTA and CDR2 FQGNSA. In DNA form, the CDR3 reads TGTGCCAGCAGCCGTCCAGGGAAAGCAACTAATGAAAAACTGTTTTTT. This sequence encodes CASSRPGKATNEKLFF.

The rearrangement links TRBV6-1 to TRBJ1-1; a weak D match, TRBD1 (6 bases). This CDR3 is 13 amino acids long. Trimming took off 5 bases at V and 5 bases at J, with 12 bases between the two ends. Per the germline V gene, CDR1 is MNHNS and CDR2 is SASEGT. The CDR3 sequence is CASSQQGRTEAFF. In DNA, the CDR3 is TGTGCCAGCAGTCAACAGGGACGAACTGAAGCTTTCTTT.

This rearrangement joins TRBV10-3 to TRBJ2-1; 9 bases are shared with TRBD2. V shed 8 bases, J shed 6 bases, and the junction held 11 bases outside the gene matches. The germline V gene encodes CDR1 ENHRY and CDR2 SYGVKD. This CDR3 contains 15 residues. Here the CDR3 DNA reads TGTGCCATCGGTACCGGGACTAGCCTTTCCAATGAGCAGTTCTTC. Translating gives CAIGTGTSLSNEQFF.

This chain joins TRBV19 and TRBJ1-1; 8 nucleotides match TRBD1. The CDR3 spans 15 residues. Germline V gives CDR1 LNHDA, CDR2 SQIVND (reference sequence). V was clipped by 6 bases and J by 1 base; unmatched bases: 7. The CDR3 nucleotides read TGTGCCAGTAGAGACAGGGGATTTTCGAACACTGAAGCTTTCTTT. This translates into CASRDRGFSNTEAFF. Based on the CDR3 plus reference TRBV19 and TRBJ1-1, the full variable domain is DGGITQSPKYLFRKEGQNVTLSCEQNLNHDAMYWYRQDPGQGLRLIYYSQIVNDFQKGDIAEGYSVSREKKESFPLTVTSAQKNPTAFYLCASRDRGFSNTEAFFGQGTRLTVV.

This rearrangement joins TRBV7-9 to TRBJ1-2, with D uncertain. Per the germline V gene, CDR1 is SEHNR and CDR2 is FQNEAQ (reference sequence). V gave up 5 bases and J gave up 0 bases, with 10 bases separating them. CDR3 size: 14 residues. In nucleotides, the CDR3 is TGTGCCAGCAGCGCCGAGGCCGCTAACTATGGCTACACCTTC. As protein: CASSAEAANYGYTF.

The chain combines TRBV9 with TRBJ2-6; possible D gene TRBD2, 5 bases. The CDR3 covers 14 residues. With 7 bases removed from V and 0 bases from J, the gap between germline ends came to 8 bases. The germline gives CDR1 SGDLS, CDR2 YYNGEE. CDR3 sequence (DNA): TGTGCCAGCGGAGAGGGCTCTGGGGCCAACGTCCTGACTTTC. It specifies CASGEGSGANVLTF.